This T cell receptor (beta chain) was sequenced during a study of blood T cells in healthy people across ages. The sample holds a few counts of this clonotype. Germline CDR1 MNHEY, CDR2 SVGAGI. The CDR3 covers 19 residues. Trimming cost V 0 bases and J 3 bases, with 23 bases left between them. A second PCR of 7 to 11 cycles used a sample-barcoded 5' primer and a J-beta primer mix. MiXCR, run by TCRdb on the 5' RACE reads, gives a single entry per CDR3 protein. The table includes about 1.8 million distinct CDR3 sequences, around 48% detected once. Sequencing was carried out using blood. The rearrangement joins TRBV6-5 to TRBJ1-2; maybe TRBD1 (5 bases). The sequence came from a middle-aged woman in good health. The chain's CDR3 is CASSYSITGWAENYYGYTF. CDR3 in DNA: TGTGCCAGCAGTTACTCTATCACAGGATGGGCAGAGAACTACTATGGCTACACCTTC.